One T cell receptor (beta chain) is described in this entry. Its antigen is currently unknown. The data originate from a study of CXCR3-negative and CXCR3-positive naive CD8 T cells. Every subset of CD8+ T cells was sorted in triplicate at fewer than 350,000 cells each. TRB cDNA libraries were made by UMI-labeled 5' RACE. TCRdb reworked the 5' RACE reads into one entry per CDR3 protein, no DNA. The sample has roughly 93,000 distinct CDR3 sequences. Study results and caveats: Naive cells positive for CXCR3 carried more hydrophobic TRB CDR3s than CXCR3-negative ones. In both naive subsets diversity was comparably high, whereas memory CD8+ cells showed much lower diversity.

This TCR was recovered from a human donor in good health. Some clones in this sample may be carry-over from other donors' samples. The sample comprised naive CXCR3+ CD8+ T cells from blood. Subset defined: CD45RO-CCR7+CD27+CD95- naive CD8+ T cells expressing CXCR3 (TNR3+).

CDR3 protein: CASSYGNIAGAYEQYF. The chain has TRBV6-5 and TRBJ2-7; TCRdb lists TRBD1, though no DNA is available to test this call. The CDR3 totals 16 residues. CDR1 is MNHEY, CDR2 SVGAGI, per germline.